Listed below are T cell receptor beta chains from one sample, sequenced in a study of shared clonotypes between healthy human individuals. Using immunoSEQ multiplex PCR, the repertoire was profiled, and TCRdb retains in-frame clones only, with some absent. The top ten hold around 1.5% of the sample, which has about 1 million clones, under 80% seen once. Material: memory CD4+ T cells sorted from blood. These receptors all stem from a man aged 18 to 29 in good health. CDR3s leave out the opening cysteine and the closing phenylalanine or tryptophan. The order of the fields is V gene, J gene, CDR3 protein.

V gene: TRBV18
J gene: TRBJ2-2
CDR3 protein: ASSPTSLRDIRNTGELF

V gene: TRBV11-3
J gene: TRBJ2-7
CDR3 protein: ASSSGGYEQY

V gene: TRBV7-2
J gene: TRBJ1-2
CDR3 protein: ASSLEGRGVYGYT

V gene: TRBV7-6
J gene: TRBJ2-3
CDR3 protein: ASSLGQRGTDTQY

V gene: TRBV10-3
J gene: TRBJ2-2
CDR3 protein: AIGQTGNTGELF

V gene: TRBV2
J gene: TRBJ2-3
CDR3 protein: ASSELEVDTQY

V gene: TRBV4-1
J gene: TRBJ1-5
CDR3 protein: ASSQDRVDRYSNQPQH

V gene: TRBV13
J gene: TRBJ2-2
CDR3 protein: ASRQGGSGELF

V gene: TRBV6-6
J gene: TRBJ2-1
CDR3 protein: ASSPLSNEQF

V gene: TRBV10-2
J gene: TRBJ2-1
CDR3 protein: ASREGAGRGNEQF

V gene: TRBV10-2
J gene: TRBJ2-5
CDR3 protein: ASRVRLRETETQY